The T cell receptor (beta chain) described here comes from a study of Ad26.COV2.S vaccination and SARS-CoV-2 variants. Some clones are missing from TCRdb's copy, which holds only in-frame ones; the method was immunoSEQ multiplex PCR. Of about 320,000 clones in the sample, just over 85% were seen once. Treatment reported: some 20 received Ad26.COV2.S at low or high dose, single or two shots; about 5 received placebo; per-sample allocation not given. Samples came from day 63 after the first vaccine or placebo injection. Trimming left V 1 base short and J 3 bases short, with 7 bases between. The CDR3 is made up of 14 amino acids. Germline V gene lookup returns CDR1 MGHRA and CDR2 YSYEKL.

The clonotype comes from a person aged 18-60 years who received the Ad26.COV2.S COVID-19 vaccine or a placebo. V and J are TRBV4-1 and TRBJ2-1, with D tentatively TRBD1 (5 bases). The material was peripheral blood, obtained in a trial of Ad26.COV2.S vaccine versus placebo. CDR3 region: CASSQGQGYNEQFF. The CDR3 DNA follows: TGCGCCAGCAGCCAAGGGCAGGGCTACAATGAGCAGTTCTTC.